The 5 T cell receptor beta chains listed next were all sequenced from one sample in a study of OX40 agonist ivuxolimab in advanced cancers. The receptor library was made with the immunoSEQ multiplex PCR assay. The table was pulled from immuneACCESS by TCRdb, which kept in-frame rearrangements only. Such tables lose some clones; where checked, under half of the loss comes from unresolved V genes, and the rest has no known cause. Here the sample has 40,000 or so clones; 80% to 95% occur a single time. Of the sample, about 20% is held by the ten largest clones. This sample comprised CD4+ or CD8+ T cells sorted from blood, obtained in a trial of the OX40 agonist ivuxolimab. These receptors originate from an adult with an advanced solid tumor such as melanoma, head and neck, liver or kidney cancer.

This chain links TRBV7-9 with TRBJ2-3, with D unclear. V shed 1 base and J shed 2 bases, with 4 bases lying between them. Germline V gives CDR1 SEHNR, CDR2 FQNEAQ (reference sequence). This CDR3 is 13 amino acids long. The CDR3 DNA is TGTGCCAGCAGCTTAGAAACCACAGATACGCAGTATTTT. Protein: CASSLETTDTQYF.

The chain combines TRBV9 with TRBJ2-7; 11 bases are shared with TRBD2. Unmatched junction bases numbered 8, after V lost 4 bases and J lost 2 bases. The CDR3 spans 16 residues. From germline, CDR1 is SGDLS and CDR2 YYNGEE. For the CDR3, the DNA is TGTGCCAGCAGCCCTAGAGCACTAGCGGGAGCCTACGAGCAGTACTTC. Translating gives CASSPRALAGAYEQYF.

DNA of the CDR3: TGCGCCAGCAGCCAATTGGGTAATGTGAATCAGCCCCAGCATTTT. Protein sequence: CASSQLGNVNQPQHF. The chain uses TRBV4-1 and TRBJ1-5; D is unresolved. The CDR3 extends over 15 amino acids. Germline V lookup: CDR1 MGHRA, CDR2 YSYEKL. The V end lost 2 bases, the J end lost 4 bases, and 12 bases lay between the germline ends.

J is TRBJ2-1 and V is TRBV11-2; a possible D gene is TRBD2 (5 bases). The CDR3 spans 12 residues. Germline V gene lookup returns CDR1 SGHAT and CDR2 FQNNGV. V was clipped by 5 bases and J by 9 bases, with 11 bases between them. For the CDR3, the DNA is TGTGCCAGCAGCCCGGGGTGGGCTGAGCAGTTCTTC. Its translation is CASSPGWAEQFF.

The chain recombines TRBV6-1 with TRBJ2-1; 8 positions agree with TRBD2. The CDR3 spans 15 residues. V dropped 5 bases and J dropped 4; count of bases not matched to a gene: 7. The germline V gene encodes CDR1 MNHNS and CDR2 SASEGT. The CDR3 DNA reads TGTGCCAGCAGTTTGAGCGGGAGAGGTTACAATGAGCAGTTCTTC. As protein: CASSLSGRGYNEQFF.